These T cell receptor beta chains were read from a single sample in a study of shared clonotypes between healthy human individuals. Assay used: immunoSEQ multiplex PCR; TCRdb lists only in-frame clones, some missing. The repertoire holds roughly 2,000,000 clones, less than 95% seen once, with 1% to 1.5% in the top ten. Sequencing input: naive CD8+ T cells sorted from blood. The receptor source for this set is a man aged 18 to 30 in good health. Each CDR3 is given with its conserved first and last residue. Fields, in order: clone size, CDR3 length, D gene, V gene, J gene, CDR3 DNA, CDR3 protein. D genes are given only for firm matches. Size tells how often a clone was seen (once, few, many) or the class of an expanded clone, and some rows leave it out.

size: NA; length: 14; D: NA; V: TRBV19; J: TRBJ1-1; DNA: TGTGCCAGTAGTATAGATGGGGGTGGCACTGAAGCTTTCTTT; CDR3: CASSIDGGGTEAFF
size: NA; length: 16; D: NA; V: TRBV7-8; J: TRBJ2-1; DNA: TGTGCCAGCACCGATGTAGGGGTCGGCTCCTACAATGAGCAGTTCTTC; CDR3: CASTDVGVGSYNEQFF
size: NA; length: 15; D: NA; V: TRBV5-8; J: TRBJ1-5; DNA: TGTGCCAGCAGCTTGGCGGGTCTTGGCAATCAGCCCCAGCATTTT; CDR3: CASSLAGLGNQPQHF
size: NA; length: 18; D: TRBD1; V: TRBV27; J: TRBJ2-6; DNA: TGTGCCAGCAGCCGAAGTCCCGGGACAGGGTCTGGGGCCAACGTCCTGACTTTC; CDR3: CASSRSPGTGSGANVLTF
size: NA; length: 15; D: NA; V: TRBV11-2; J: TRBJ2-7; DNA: TGTGCCAGCAGCTTAGGTGGGGGAGACCCCTACGAGCAGTACTTC; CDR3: CASSLGGGDPYEQYF
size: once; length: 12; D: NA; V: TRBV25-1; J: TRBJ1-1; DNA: TGTGCCAGCAGTGGGACCTTGGACCCAGCTTTCTTT; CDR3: CASSGTLDPAFF
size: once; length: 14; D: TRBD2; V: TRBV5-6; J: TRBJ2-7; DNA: TGTGCCAGTACCGGACTAGCGGCTTTAGGGGAGCAGTACTTC; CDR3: CASTGLAALGEQYF
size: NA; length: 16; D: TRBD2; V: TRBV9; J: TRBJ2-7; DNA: TGTGCCAGCAGCACCCCCAAAAGCGGGGGGGACTACGAGCAGTACTTC; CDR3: CASSTPKSGGDYEQYF
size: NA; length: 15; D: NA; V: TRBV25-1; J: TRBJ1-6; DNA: TGTGCCAGCAGTGAATACGACAGCCAGGTGTCACCCCTCCACTTT; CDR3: CASSEYDSQVSPLHF
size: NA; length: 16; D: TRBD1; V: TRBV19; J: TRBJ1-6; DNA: TGTGCCAGTAGTATAGACTCGACAGGGGATAATTCACCCCTCCACTTT; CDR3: CASSIDSTGDNSPLHF
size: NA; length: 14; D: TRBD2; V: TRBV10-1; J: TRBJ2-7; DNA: TGCGCCAGCAGTGAGCCGGGAGGGCCCTCCGAGCAGTACTTC; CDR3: CASSEPGGPSEQYF
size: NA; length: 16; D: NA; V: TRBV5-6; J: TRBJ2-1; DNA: TGTGCCAGCAGCTTGCGTCCGCGCCACTCCTACAATGAGCAGTTCTTC; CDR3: CASSLRPRHSYNEQFF
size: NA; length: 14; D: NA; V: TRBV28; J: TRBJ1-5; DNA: TGTGCCAGCAGTTTGGTAGGGGACAATCAGCCCCAGCATTTT; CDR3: CASSLVGDNQPQHF
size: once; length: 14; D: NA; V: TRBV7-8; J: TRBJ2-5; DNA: TGTGCCAGCAGCAAGGGGGGGCTGCAAGAGACCCAGTACTTC; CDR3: CASSKGGLQETQYF
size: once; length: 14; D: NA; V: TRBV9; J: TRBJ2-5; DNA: TGTGCCAGCAGCGGTGGACGGGCCCAAGAGACCCAGTACTTC; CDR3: CASSGGRAQETQYF
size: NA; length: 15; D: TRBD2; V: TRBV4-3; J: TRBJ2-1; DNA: TGCGCCAGCAGTACCGGGACTAGCAGTTACAATGAGCAGTTCTTC; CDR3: CASSTGTSSYNEQFF
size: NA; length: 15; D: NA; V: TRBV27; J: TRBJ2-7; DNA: TGTGCCAGCAGAATAAACAGGGACGTGCCCTACGAGCAGTACTTC; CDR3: CASRINRDVPYEQYF